The 2 T cell receptor beta chains below were found in one sample sequenced in a study of OX40 agonist ivuxolimab in advanced cancers. The data were produced by immunoSEQ multiplex PCR, yet TCRdb's version contains in-frame clones alone and is incomplete. The data contain about 80,000 clones, 85% to 95% of them singletons. The source was CD4+ or CD8+ T cells sorted from blood, collected in a trial of the OX40 agonist ivuxolimab. These receptors originate from an adult with an advanced solid tumor such as melanoma, head and neck, liver or kidney cancer.

The V call is TRBV5-4, the J call TRBJ2-5; 7 nucleotides match TRBD2. This CDR3 contains 17 residues. Germline CDR1 SGHNT, CDR2 YYREEE (reference sequence). Losses at the gene ends were 0 bases for V and 4 bases for J; bases not matched to a gene: 12. The CDR3 DNA reads as TGTGCCAGCAGCTTGGCTGCGGGAGTGGCCTTGGGAGAGACCCAGTACTTC. This gives the protein CASSLAAGVALGETQYF.

V is TRBV6-1 and J is TRBJ2-1; weak D call: TRBD2 (6 bases). Germline V gene lookup returns CDR1 MNHNS and CDR2 SASEGT. This CDR3 comprises 14 residues. Between the trimmed V and J ends, which lost 5 bases and 3 bases, there was a span of 11 bases. The CDR3 DNA follows: TGTGCCAGCAGTACAGCGGGCGGCTACAATGAGCAGTTCTTC. Translated, it gives CASSTAGGYNEQFF.